This T cell receptor (beta chain) was sequenced during a study of cytomegalovirus exposure and HLA in healthy donors. PCR involved 60 Vbeta and 13 Jbeta primers. Sequenced by immunoSEQ multiplex PCR; TCRdb stores in-frame clones only, minus some. The sample holds under 200,000 clones, roughly four fifths seen once. The V end lost 5 bases, the J end lost 4 bases, and 15 bases lay between the germline ends. Germline loops: CDR1 MNHNY, CDR2 SVGAGI (reference sequence). This CDR3 comprises 15 residues. This clonotype was obtained from a woman younger than 30 in good health and CMV-seronegative. This chain connects TRBV6-6 to TRBJ1-5; D remains ambiguous. Sequenced sample: PBMCs. The CDR3: CASSTIPGGNQPQHF. The CDR3 region has the DNA TGTGCCAGCAGTACAATACCGGGAGGAAATCAGCCCCAGCATTTT.